Listed below are T cell receptor beta chains from one sample, sequenced in a study of CD8+ T cells in alopecia areata. Sequencing was performed with immunoSEQ multiplex PCR; in TCRdb, only in-frame clones are kept and a portion is missing. The table has more than 200,000 clones, approximately 61% seen once. This specimen consisted of CD4+ T cells sorted from blood, obtained at week 0. The receptors derive from a human donor with alopecia areata. CDR3s include the opening cysteine and the closing phenylalanine or tryptophan. The D gene is left open where the match is weak. Size is stated for part of the rows, as once, few or many counts, or as a class when the clone is expanded.

j_gene | v_gene | abundance | d_gene | CDR3nt | CDR3aa
TRBJ2-7 | TRBV7-9 | few | . | TGTGCCAGCAGCCCGGAGGGTCGGGGGCCCGAGGAGCAGTACTTC | CASSPEGRGPEEQYF
TRBJ2-5 | TRBV18 | . | . | TGTGCCAGCTCACGCGGCGAAGAGACCCAGTACTTC | CASSRGEETQYF
TRBJ2-5 | TRBV9 | . | . | TGTGCCAGCAGCGTAGATCTCCTAGGGGTTCTAGAGACCCAGTACTTC | CASSVDLLGVLETQYF
TRBJ2-1 | TRBV29-1 | . | . | TGCAGCGTTGGGGGGAAGGGGAGAGAATACAATGAGCAGTTCTTC | CSVGGKGREYNEQFF
TRBJ1-4 | TRBV4-1 | . | . | TGCGCCAGCAGCCAAGATCCCCCCCCGGGATATAATGAAAAACTGTTTTTT | CASSQDPPPGYNEKLFF
TRBJ2-7 | TRBV7-9 | . | . | TGTGCCAGCAGCTTAGCGGGGACCTTCGGAGAGCAGTACTTC | CASSLAGTFGEQYF
TRBJ1-5 | TRBV6-1 | few | TRBD1 | TGTGCCAGCGGGACAGGACAGCCCCAGCATTTT | CASGTGQPQHF
TRBJ2-6 | TRBV4-1 | . | . | TGCGCCAGCAGCCACGGCCCCAACTCTGGGGCCAACGTCCTGACTTTC | CASSHGPNSGANVLTF
TRBJ2-5 | TRBV5-4 | . | . | TGTGCCAGCAGCTTGACGACCCAGCAAGGGACCCAGTACTTC | CASSLTTQQGTQYF
TRBJ2-1 | TRBV15 | . | . | TGTGCCACCAGCAGTGGAGGGAGAGGGGGTGGCTCCTACAATGAGCAGTTCTTC | CATSSGGRGGGSYNEQFF
TRBJ1-4 | TRBV5-6 | . | . | TGTGCCAGCAGCTCGACCGGTGGGGCTGATGAAAAACTGTTTTTT | CASSSTGGADEKLFF
TRBJ1-2 | TRBV29-1 | few | . | TGCAGCGTTGATGGGGGGAGCGGCTACACCTTC | CSVDGGSGYTF
TRBJ2-7 | TRBV15 | . | . | TGTGCCACCAGCAGAGGGGGCTTGGCCGCCGCCTACGAGCAGTACTTC | CATSRGGLAAAYEQYF
TRBJ2-5 | TRBV30 | . | . | TGTGCCTGGACGCGAGAGGACCAAGAGACCCAGTACTTC | CAWTREDQETQYF
TRBJ2-7 | TRBV11-2 | . | TRBD1 | TGTGCCAGCAGAGGGACAGGGTTCTACGAGCAGTACTTC | CASRGTGFYEQYF
TRBJ2-1 | TRBV5-4 | . | . | TGTGCCAGCAGCAATATCCACAATGAGCAGTTCTTC | CASSNIHNEQFF
TRBJ1-2 | TRBV7-4 | once | . | TGTGCCAGCAGCATCCGGGACAACTATGGCTACACCTTC | CASSIRDNYGYTF
TRBJ2-5 | TRBV7-6 | . | . | TGTGCCAGCAGCTTAGCCGGGGCTGACCAAGAGACCCAGTACTTC | CASSLAGADQETQYF
TRBJ1-5 | TRBV18 | . | TRBD1 | TGTGCCAGCTCACCGGGGACAGGGAATCAGCCCCAGCATTTT | CASSPGTGNQPQHF
TRBJ2-4 | TRBV6-4 | few | . | TGTGCCAGCAGTGAAGAACAGGGACAGTACTTC | CASSEEQGQYF
TRBJ2-7 | TRBV30 | . | . | TGTGCCTGGAGTGTGGGGCCCCAGAGCGAGCAGTACTTC | CAWSVGPQSEQYF
TRBJ2-5 | TRBV6-1 | . | . | TGTGCCAGCAGGACCGGAGAGACCCAGTACTTC | CASRTGETQYF
TRBJ2-7 | TRBV23-1 | . | . | TGCGCCAGCAGTCAGGCCTGGGCCGGGGGTAACGAATACGAGCAGTACTTC | CASSQAWAGGNEYEQYF
TRBJ2-7 | TRBV30 | . | . | TGTGCCTGGGTCCAGGGTAACAGGGCGACCTACGAGCAGTACTTC | CAWVQGNRATYEQYF
TRBJ2-1 | TRBV4-3 | . | . | TGCGCCAGCAGCCTCCGGGCCCTGGGCATAAATGAGCAGTTCTTC | CASSLRALGINEQFF
TRBJ2-5 | TRBV29-1 | few | . | TGCAGCGTCACGGGGGACGGCAGTTCGGAGACCCAGTACTTC | CSVTGDGSSETQYF
TRBJ2-1 | TRBV29-1 | . | . | TGCAGCGTTAGGGGTACGTCTTTGGTTTCTAGCAATGAGCAGTTCTTC | CSVRGTSLVSSNEQFF
TRBJ1-6 | TRBV7-2 | . | TRBD1 | TGTGCCAGCAGCGCCCTGACAGGGGGTATTGATTCACCCCTCCACTTT | CASSALTGGIDSPLHF
TRBJ2-7 | TRBV18 | . | TRBD1 | TGTGCCAGCTCACCCCGGGACAGAACCTACGAGCAGTACTTC | CASSPRDRTYEQYF
TRBJ2-7 | TRBV4-1 | once | . | TGCGCCAGCAGCCAAGTAAGGGACGGCGAGCAGTACTTC | CASSQVRDGEQYF
TRBJ2-5 | TRBV29-1 | . | . | TGCAGCGGAGGGGTGGAAGAGACCCAGTACTTC | CSGGVEETQYF
TRBJ2-2 | TRBV29-1 | . | . | TGCAGCGTTGAAGATGGCACCGGGGAGCTGTTTTTT | CSVEDGTGELFF